The sequence of this T cell receptor (beta chain) was determined in a study of neurological immune-mediated disorders. Study-wide background: Relapsing-remitting forms accounted for 31 of the 34 multiple sclerosis patients and secondary progressive forms for 3.

The CDR3 has 15 amino acids. Trimming took off 4 bases at V and 4 bases at J, with 17 bases between the two ends. Germline V gene lookup returns CDR1 SGHRS and CDR2 YFSETQ. The study, taken as a whole, reports: None of the CDR3 amino acid sequences found in expanded clones was shared across subjects. This suggests that the TCR-beta repertoires were private in all groups.

The table lists this clonotype with many counts. Its antigen is not identified. By 5'RACE with 10-nucleotide random UMIs, the cDNA was made. In TCRdb, the 5' RACE reads were re-called with MiXCR into one record per CDR3 protein. Found here are some 65,000 distinct CDR3 sequences, 4.1% of them singletons; the top ten hold about 2.6%. The origin of this receptor is a man aged 50 or older with multiple sclerosis. The chain has TRBV5-1 and TRBJ1-1; possibly TRBD1 for D (6 bases). The sample taken for sequencing was PBMCs. Written as DNA, the CDR3 is TGCGCCAGCAGCGGCCGGGGGGGGCTAAGCACTGAAGCTTTCTTT. Protein: CASSGRGGLSTEAFF.